This is a list of T cell receptor beta chains from one sample in a study of T cells expressing NK-cell markers. TCRdb re-called the 5' RACE reads; one entry per CDR3 protein, DNA not given. The table lists over 350,000 distinct CDR3 sequences. The sequenced sample was blood T cells: a sorted CD56 or NKG2C T cell subset, CD4+ or CD8+ T cells, or bulk PBMC T cells (not recorded which). All receptors derive from a woman aged 50 to 65 in good health. Both conserved end residues are part of each CDR3.

v_call	j_call	cdr3_aa
TRBV5-1	TRBJ2-1	CASSLASRLEQFF
TRBV20-1	TRBJ2-1	CSASRGLGNEQFF
TRBV20-1	TRBJ1-1	CSARDLTDSRAEAFF
TRBV28	TRBJ2-1	CASSLVDRYNEQFF
TRBV7-9	TRBJ2-5	CASSIATSWETQYF
TRBV11-2	TRBJ2-1	CASSGLAGVIAEQFF
TRBV20-1	TRBJ2-1	CSAPRGGDPYNEQFF
TRBV20-1	TRBJ2-3	CSASRTSGRGGTDTQYF
TRBV20-1	TRBJ2-1	CSASRVAGGLNEQFF
TRBV7-6	TRBJ1-1	CASSLATTGLTEAFF
TRBV4-1	TRBJ2-3	CASSQSFLAGGITDTQYF
TRBV6-6	TRBJ2-5	CASSYSGGRQETQYF
TRBV27	TRBJ2-1	CASTVTSASSYNEQFF
TRBV30	TRBJ2-7	CAWGRDYLYEQYF
TRBV5-6	TRBJ2-3	CASSHEVGQFSTDTQYF
TRBV12-3/TRBV12-4	TRBJ1-2	CASSYRGSRGYTF
TRBV24-1	TRBJ2-1	CATSDPTSGSVSYNEQFF
TRBV18	TRBJ2-1	CASSPMTQWQFF
TRBV5-1	TRBJ2-6	CASSVTGGAGANVLTF
TRBV11-2	TRBJ2-5	CASSPWDSKETQYF
TRBV20-1	TRBJ2-1	CSARATYNEQFF
TRBV20-1	TRBJ2-3	CSASHVAGSGWDTQYF
TRBV20-1	TRBJ2-1	CSAVPSGLNEQFF
TRBV5-1	TRBJ1-1	CASKGQELSGTEAFF
TRBV5-6	TRBJ2-5	CASSLERDRVQETQYF
TRBV7-2	TRBJ2-1	CASTKAVTNEQFF
TRBV29-1	TRBJ2-5	CSAQQGKTQYF
TRBV7-2	TRBJ2-1	CASSLDGEGEQFF
TRBV7-9	TRBJ2-3	CASSLAGLAEPDTQYF
TRBV5-1	TRBJ2-2	CASSLSGGRSTGELFF
TRBV28	TRBJ2-5	CASGTSLETQYF
TRBV20-1	TRBJ2-1	CSAPDGLVDHNEQFF
TRBV15	TRBJ1-2	CATSDNRVGYTF
TRBV15	TRBJ1-5	CATSREPGEQPQHF
TRBV11-3	TRBJ1-1	CASSSYRGSSDTEAFF
TRBV27	TRBJ2-7	CASSLSPMGAGEQYF
TRBV4-2	TRBJ2-5	CASSQVGSGRLETQYF
TRBV20-1	TRBJ1-1	CSARTATNKEAFF
TRBV9	TRBJ2-1	CASSVTGQGATSIEQFF
TRBV20-1	TRBJ2-1	CSARWVTDSYNEQFF
TRBV7-9	TRBJ1-5	CASSYPGQPQHF
TRBV5-5	TRBJ2-1	CASSLGQGAWNEQFF
TRBV6-6	TRBJ2-7	CASSLGQGAAYEQYF
TRBV20-1	TRBJ2-3	CSVLRSRGQGPTDTQYF
TRBV4-1	TRBJ2-1	CASSRMGAPNEQFF
TRBV29-1	TRBJ1-1	CSVELGDGKAFF
TRBV5-1	TRBJ2-7	CASSLNTGTSGYEQYF
TRBV25-1	TRBJ2-1	CASSEYGGSTEQFF
TRBV5-1	TRBJ2-3	CASSLEGGAGDTDTQYF
TRBV5-1	TRBJ2-1	CASSFGRASLNEQFF
TRBV25-1	TRBJ1-3	CASSVSTGLSSGNTIYF
TRBV19	TRBJ2-3	CASSIGQSSFTDTQYF
TRBV20-1	TRBJ1-6	CSALSNSMPNSPLHF
TRBV14	TRBJ2-3	CASSQDVSGSWQYF
TRBV4-1	TRBJ2-2	CASSIPGLAGGPNTGELFF